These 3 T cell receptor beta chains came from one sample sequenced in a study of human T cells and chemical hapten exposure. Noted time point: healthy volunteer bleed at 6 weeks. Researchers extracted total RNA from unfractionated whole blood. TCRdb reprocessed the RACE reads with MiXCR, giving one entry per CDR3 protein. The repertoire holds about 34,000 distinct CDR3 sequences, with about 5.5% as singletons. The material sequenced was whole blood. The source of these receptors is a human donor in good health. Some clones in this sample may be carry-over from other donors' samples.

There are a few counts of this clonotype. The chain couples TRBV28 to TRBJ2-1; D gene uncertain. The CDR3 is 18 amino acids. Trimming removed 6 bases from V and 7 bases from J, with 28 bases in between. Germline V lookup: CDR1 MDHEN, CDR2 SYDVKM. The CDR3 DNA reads TGTGCCAGCAGGCCTCCCTCGTTCGCACGAAGGTCAACAAATGAGCAGTTCTTC. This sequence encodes CASRPPSFARRSTNEQFF.

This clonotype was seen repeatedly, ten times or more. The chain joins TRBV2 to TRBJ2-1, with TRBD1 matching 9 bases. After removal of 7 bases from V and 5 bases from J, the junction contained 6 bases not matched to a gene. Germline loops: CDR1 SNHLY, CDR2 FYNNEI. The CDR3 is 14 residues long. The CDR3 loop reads CASNNRDRDNEQFF. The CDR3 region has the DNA TGTGCCAGCAATAATCGGGACAGGGACAATGAGCAGTTCTTC.

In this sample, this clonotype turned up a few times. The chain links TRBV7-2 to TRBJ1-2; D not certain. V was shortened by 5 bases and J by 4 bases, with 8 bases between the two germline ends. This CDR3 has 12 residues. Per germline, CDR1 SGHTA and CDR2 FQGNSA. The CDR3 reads CASSDTSYGYTF. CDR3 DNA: TGTGCCAGCAGCGACACCAGCTATGGCTACACCTTC.